This T cell receptor beta chain originates from a study of CD8 T cells in Susac syndrome (dated by TCRdb to between 2019 and 2020). In the study overall: The study used repertoire sequencing to test whether antigen drove CD8+ T cell activation and differentiation in Susac syndrome. CD8+ T cell repertoire clonality was compared between about a dozen healthy donors, approximately 14 Susac syndrome patients and approximately 16 multiple sclerosis patients.

High-throughput TCR beta sequencing profiled peripheral blood CD8+ and CD4+ T cells from healthy donors, Susac syndrome patients and multiple sclerosis patients. The healthy donors served as controls matched for age and sex. Bulk CD8+ and CD4+ T cells were purified by magnetic negative isolation, while CD8+ TEMRA cells were enriched using FACS. Blood was drawn into EDTA tubes, processed within 24 hours, and PBMCs were isolated by density gradient centrifugation. PBMCs intended for TCR sequencing were frozen in liquid nitrogen and were later thawed in a 37 degrees C water bath. Purity of sorted or isolated CD4+, CD8+ and CD8+ TEMRA cells was at least 90%. RNA was extracted using the RNeasy kit, and roughly 0.5 to 1 microgram was reverse transcribed with random hexamers. TCR beta CDR3 regions were amplified with the immunoSEQ multiplex PCR assay covering 54 Vbeta and 13 Jbeta segments. To correct PCR amplification bias, a synthetic template baseline was used for both primer optimization and computational correction. Regarding the original processing steps: Only productive sequences were kept, with reads annotated to V, D and J genes according to IMGT and analyzed in immunoSEQ Analyzer. To calculate clonality, Shannon entropy was normalized by log2 of the number of productive unique sequences and then subtracted from one. For each patient and control, public and private clones were evaluated within the 100 most prevalent clones. Susac-specific clones were defined as absent from healthy and MS cohorts, over a thousand published viral clones and other ImmuneACCESS disease sequences. TCRdb passed the public sequencing reads through fastp at Q25 and MiXCR, retaining productive beta sequences. Each record represents a unique CDR3 protein, reported with the most common genes and DNA among its rows. The V and J calls here are based on TCRdb, not the publication. In all, the sample holds just over 80,000 distinct CDR3 sequences, and just under 95% of those were seen once. The ten largest clonotypes hold 0.26% of the sample.

Details on this clonotype: Its recognized antigen is unknown. Base-call qualities are not available, and no considerably larger clone is one nucleotide away.

The investigation overall reported the following: The study acknowledged that relatively few individuals were included in the TCR sequencing and HLA analysis.

V was cut back by 0 bases and J by 7 bases, leaving a gap of 11 bases between them. Including cysteine and phenylalanine, the CDR3 has 13 amino acids. Only the CDR3 DNA is retained, 39 bases long and in frame from the first base. CDR1 and CDR2, looked up from the germline V gene, are SGDLS and YYNGEE. The receptor chain draws on TRBV9 and TRBJ2-7; no confident D gene assignment can be made. This sequence was found in a human donor in good health. Sequencing was performed on CD8+ T cells from PBMCs. The CDR3 region: CASSVGASGEQYF. The sequenced DNA: TGTGCCAGCAGCGTAGGCGCCTCCGGGGAGCAGTACTTC.